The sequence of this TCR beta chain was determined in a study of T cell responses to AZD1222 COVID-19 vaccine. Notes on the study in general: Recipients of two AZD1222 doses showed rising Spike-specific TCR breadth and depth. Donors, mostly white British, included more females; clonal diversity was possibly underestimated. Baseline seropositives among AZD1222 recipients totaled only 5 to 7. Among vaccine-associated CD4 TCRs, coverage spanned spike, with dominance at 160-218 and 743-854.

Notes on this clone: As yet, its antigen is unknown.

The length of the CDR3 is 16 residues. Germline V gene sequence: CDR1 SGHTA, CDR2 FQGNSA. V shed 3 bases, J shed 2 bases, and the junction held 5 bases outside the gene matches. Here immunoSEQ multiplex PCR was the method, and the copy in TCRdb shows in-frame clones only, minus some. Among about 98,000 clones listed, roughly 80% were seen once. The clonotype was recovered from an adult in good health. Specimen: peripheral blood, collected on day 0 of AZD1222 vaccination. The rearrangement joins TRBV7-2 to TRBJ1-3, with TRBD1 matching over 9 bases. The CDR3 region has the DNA TGTGCCAGCAGCTTGTCCGGGACAGGGACTGGAAACACCATATATTTT. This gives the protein CASSLSGTGTGNTIYF.